This T cell receptor (beta chain) was observed in a study of blood T cell repertoires in COVID-19. The assay was immunoSEQ multiplex PCR, and TCRdb's table has in-frame clones only and misses some. Of about 130,000 clones in the sample, about four fifths were seen once. The germline V gene encodes CDR1 SGHTA and CDR2 FQGNSA. This CDR3 is 16 amino acids long. The V and J ends lost 5 bases and 2 bases respectively, with 17 bases between them. The chain recombines TRBV7-2 with TRBJ2-3; a weak D match, TRBD2 (5 bases). This clonotype originated in a woman in her forties or fifties with acute or convalescent COVID-19. Sequenced: peripheral blood. The CDR3 reads CASSALAQGPTDTQYF. The CDR3, as DNA: TGTGCCAGCAGCGCTCTAGCACAAGGACCCACAGATACGCAGTATTTT. The full variable domain, its missing parts supplied by reference TRBV7-2 and TRBJ2-3, is GAGVSQSPSNKVTEKGKDVELRCDPISGHTALYWYRQSLGQGLEFLIYFQGNSAPDKSGLPSDRFSAERTGGSVSTLTIQRTQQEDSAVYLCASSALAQGPTDTQYFGPGTRLTVL.